The rows below give T cell receptor beta chains drawn from one sample of a study of blood T cell repertoires in COVID-19. This table comes from immunoSEQ multiplex PCR, and its TCRdb copy is limited to in-frame clones, with some not included. This repertoire shows about 44,000 clones, around 84% found once; its top ten account for less than 50%. Sequencing used peripheral blood. The source of these receptors is a human donor in a cohort sampled during active COVID-19. The conserved cysteine and the conserved F or W are not part of the CDR3 here. D genes are given only for firm matches.

cdr3_aa j_call v_call d_call
ASRDSDQSYNEQF TRBJ2-1 TRBV19 -
ASSMITSAGNQPQH TRBJ1-5 TRBV28 -
ASSLVVGSTDTQY TRBJ2-3 TRBV5-5 -
ATGGTGITDTQY TRBJ2-3 TRBV24-1 TRBD1
ASSPGVGQGKWEQF TRBJ2-1 TRBV6-6 TRBD1
ASSQYRGAVATNEKLF TRBJ1-4 TRBV14 -
ASSLTGQGAITEAF TRBJ1-1 TRBV7-3 TRBD1
ASRVEGFEKLF TRBJ1-4 TRBV2 -
ASSLRGAGTDTQY TRBJ2-3 TRBV28 -
ASTGTGELF TRBJ2-2 TRBV19 -
ASSRSSGANVLT TRBJ2-6 TRBV3-1/TRBV3-2 -
ASSQDKSGGSPWLVGELF TRBJ2-2 TRBV4-2 TRBD2
ASSLGQVADTQY TRBJ2-3 TRBV7-2 -
ASTPGIGEQY TRBJ2-7 TRBV6-5 -
ASTAGDYGYT TRBJ1-2 TRBV19 -
SVEPTGGDYGYT TRBJ1-2 TRBV29-1 TRBD1
ASSPTGVTSNQPQH TRBJ1-5 TRBV19 TRBD1
ASSLGGVHNEQF TRBJ2-1 TRBV5-1 -
ASSPPGQSNTEAF TRBJ1-1 TRBV18 TRBD1
ASSNGNGRGYT TRBJ1-2 TRBV6-5 -
ASRDSLYNEQF TRBJ2-1 TRBV27 TRBD1
SVGLGVTDTQY TRBJ2-3 TRBV29-1 -
ASSSPSPDQPQH TRBJ1-5 TRBV2 -
AISRTVSNQPQH TRBJ1-5 TRBV15 -
ASSLTSASDTQY TRBJ2-3 TRBV7-3 -
ASSLAAFTDTQY TRBJ2-3 TRBV2 -
ASSGALTEAF TRBJ1-1 TRBV9 -
ASSQDLGAAIHGYT TRBJ1-2 TRBV3-1/TRBV3-2 -
ASSSSGQGNQPQH TRBJ1-5 TRBV4-1 TRBD1
AISDLRGSGSPLH TRBJ1-6 TRBV10-3 -
ASSLPGTGENTIY TRBJ1-3 TRBV5-1 TRBD1
AMSKEGGTDTQY TRBJ2-3 TRBV10-3 -
ASSPQEAETQY TRBJ2-5 TRBV7-7 -
ASSIMDTQY TRBJ2-3 TRBV19 -
ASSFRVPENEQF TRBJ2-1 TRBV19 -
ASSIPGGAETQY TRBJ2-5 TRBV7-6 -
ASSPRPGELF TRBJ2-2 TRBV7-3 -
ASMNGGGTDTQY TRBJ2-3 TRBV28 TRBD2
ASSQVAGVNTGELF TRBJ2-2 TRBV4-3 TRBD2
ASRDRGDYGYT TRBJ1-2 TRBV3-1/TRBV3-2 -